One sample yielded the 2 T cell receptor beta chains listed below, sequenced in a study of CD8 T cells in ankylosing spondylitis. Study-level findings and limits: A motif of under 10 highly homologous TCR beta variants was seen as apparently characteristic of ankylosing spondylitis blood.

TCRdb processed the 5' RACE reads anew with MiXCR; each CDR3 protein has one entry. The table has more than 650,000 distinct CDR3 sequences, approximately 12% seen once. For these TCRs, the target antigens are not known. The sequenced material came from blood, either unsorted or a sorted T cell fraction (not recorded which). These TCRs come from a male donor with ankylosing spondylitis.

This clonotype was observed at least ten times. The rearrangement joins TRBV12-3 or TRBV12-4 to TRBJ1-5; a possible D gene is TRBD1 (5 bases). CDR3 length equals 15 residues. The V end lost 5 bases, the J end lost 0 bases, and 11 bases lay between the germline ends. The CDR3 nucleotides are TGTGCCAGCAGTCTCCGACAGAATAGCAATCAGCCCCAGCATTTT. Translation gives CASSLRQNSNQPQHF.

This clonotype was observed a handful of times. J is TRBJ2-3 and V is TRBV4-3; maybe TRBD2 (6 bases). CDR3 length: 16 amino acids. V lost 2 bases and J lost 3, with 15 bases in between. Germline CDR1 is LGHNA and CDR2 is YSLEER. CDR3 region: CASSQLGPGGTDTQYF. In DNA form, the CDR3 reads TGCGCCAGCAGCCAACTAGGGCCCGGAGGGACAGATACGCAGTATTTT.